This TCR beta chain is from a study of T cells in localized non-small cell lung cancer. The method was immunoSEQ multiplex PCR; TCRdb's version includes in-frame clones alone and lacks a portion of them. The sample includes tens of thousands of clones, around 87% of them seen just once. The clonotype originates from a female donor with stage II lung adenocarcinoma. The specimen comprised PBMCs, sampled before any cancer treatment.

CDR3 region: CASSYSGSNQPQHF. CDR3 DNA: TGTGCCAGCAGTTACTCCGGGAGCAATCAGCCCCAGCATTTT. The chain employs TRBV6-5 and TRBJ1-5; no clear D gene. V was cut by 0 bases and J by 1 base, with 4 bases left in between. The CDR3 loop spans 14 amino acids. Germline assignment: CDR1 MNHEY and CDR2 SVGAGI.